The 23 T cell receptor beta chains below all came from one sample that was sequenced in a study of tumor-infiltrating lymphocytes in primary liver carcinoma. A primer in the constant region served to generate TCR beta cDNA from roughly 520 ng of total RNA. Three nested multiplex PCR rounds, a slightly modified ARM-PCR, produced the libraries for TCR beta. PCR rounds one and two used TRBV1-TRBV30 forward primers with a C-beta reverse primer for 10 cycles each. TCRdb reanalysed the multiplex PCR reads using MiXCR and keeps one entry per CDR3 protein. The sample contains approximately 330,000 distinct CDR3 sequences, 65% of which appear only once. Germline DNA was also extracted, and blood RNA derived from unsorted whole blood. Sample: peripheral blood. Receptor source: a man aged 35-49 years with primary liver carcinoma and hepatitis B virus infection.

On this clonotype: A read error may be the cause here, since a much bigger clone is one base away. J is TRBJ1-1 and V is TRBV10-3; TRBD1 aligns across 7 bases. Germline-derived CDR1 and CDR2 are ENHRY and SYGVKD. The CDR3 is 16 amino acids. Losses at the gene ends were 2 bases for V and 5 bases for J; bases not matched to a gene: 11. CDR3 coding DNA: TGTGCCATCAGTGAGCTCTCCGACAGGGAAGGGACTGAAGCTTTCTTT. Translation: CAISELSDREGTEAFF.

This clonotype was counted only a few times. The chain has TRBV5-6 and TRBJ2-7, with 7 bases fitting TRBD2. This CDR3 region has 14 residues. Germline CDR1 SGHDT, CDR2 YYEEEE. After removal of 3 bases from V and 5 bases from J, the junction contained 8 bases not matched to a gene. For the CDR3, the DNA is TGTGCCAGCAGCTCACCTGGGAGGGTCCACGAGCAGTACTTC. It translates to CASSSPGRVHEQYF.

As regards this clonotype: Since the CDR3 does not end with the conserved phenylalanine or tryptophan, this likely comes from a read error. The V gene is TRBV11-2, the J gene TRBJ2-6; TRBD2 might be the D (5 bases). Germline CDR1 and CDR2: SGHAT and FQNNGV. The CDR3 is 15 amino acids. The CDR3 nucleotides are TGCGCCAGCAGCTTAGACGGGGATGGGGCCAACGTCCTGACTTTA. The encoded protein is CASSLDGDGANVLTL.

CDR3 amino acids: CASSRRTDRNTIYF. The CDR3 nucleotides read TGTGCCAGCAGCCGTCGGACGGATCGGAACACCATATATTTT. This chain connects TRBV14 to TRBJ1-3, with D unresolved. The germline V gene encodes CDR1 SGHDN and CDR2 FVKESK. V shed 4 bases and J shed 7 bases, with 14 bases lying between them. The CDR3 runs 14 residues.

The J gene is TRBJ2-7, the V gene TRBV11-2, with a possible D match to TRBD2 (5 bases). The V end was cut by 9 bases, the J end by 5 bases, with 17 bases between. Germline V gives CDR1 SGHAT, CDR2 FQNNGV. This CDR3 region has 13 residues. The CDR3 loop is CASILGGLNEQYF. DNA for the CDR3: TGTGCCAGTATCTTAGGAGGTTTGAACGAGCAGTACTTC.

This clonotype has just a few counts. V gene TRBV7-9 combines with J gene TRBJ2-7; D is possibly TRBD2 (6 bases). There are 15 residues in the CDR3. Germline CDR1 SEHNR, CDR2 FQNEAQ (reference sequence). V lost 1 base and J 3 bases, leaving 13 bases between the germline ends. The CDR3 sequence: CASSLGGTPNYEQYF. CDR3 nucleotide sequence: TGTGCCAGCAGCTTAGGTGGGACTCCAAACTACGAGCAGTACTTC. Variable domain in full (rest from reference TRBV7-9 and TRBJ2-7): DTGVSQNPRHKITKRGQNVTFRCDPISEHNRLYWYRQTLGQGPEFLTYFQNEAQLEKSRLLSDRFSAERPKGSFSTLEIQRTEQGDSAMYLCASSLGGTPNYEQYFGPGTRLTVT.

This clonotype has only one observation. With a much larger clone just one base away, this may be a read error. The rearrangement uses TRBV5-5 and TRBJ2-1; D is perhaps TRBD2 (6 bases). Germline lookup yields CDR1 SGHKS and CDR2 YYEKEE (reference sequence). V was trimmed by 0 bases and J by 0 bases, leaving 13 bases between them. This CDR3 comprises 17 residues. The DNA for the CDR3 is TGTGCCAGCAGCTTGGTCGGAGTGGGAGGCTCCTACAATGAGCAGTTCTTC. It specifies CASSLVGVGGSYNEQFF.

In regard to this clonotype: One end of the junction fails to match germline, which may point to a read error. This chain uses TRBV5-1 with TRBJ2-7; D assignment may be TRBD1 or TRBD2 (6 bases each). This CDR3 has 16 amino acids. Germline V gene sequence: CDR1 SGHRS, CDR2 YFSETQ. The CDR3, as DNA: TGCGCCAGCAGCTCTTTCAACGGGGGCCGCTCCTACGAGCACTACTTC. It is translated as CASSSFNGGRSYEHYF.

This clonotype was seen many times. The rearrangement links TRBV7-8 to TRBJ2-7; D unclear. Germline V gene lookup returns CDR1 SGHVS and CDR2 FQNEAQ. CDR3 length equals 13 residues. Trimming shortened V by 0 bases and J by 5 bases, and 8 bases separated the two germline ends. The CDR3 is CASSLARQNEQYF. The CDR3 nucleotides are TGTGCCAGCAGCTTAGCGCGGCAGAACGAGCAGTACTTC.

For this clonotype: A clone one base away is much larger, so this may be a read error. For the CDR3, the DNA is TGTGCCAGCATCATCCACCGGGACAGGGGGCAGTCCGAGCAGTACTTC. It specifies CASIIHRDRGQSEQYF. V usage is TRBV12-3 or TRBV12-4 and J usage is TRBJ2-7, with TRBD1 matching over 12 bases. This CDR3 has 16 residues. Unmatched junction bases numbered 13, after V lost 7 bases and J lost 6 bases.

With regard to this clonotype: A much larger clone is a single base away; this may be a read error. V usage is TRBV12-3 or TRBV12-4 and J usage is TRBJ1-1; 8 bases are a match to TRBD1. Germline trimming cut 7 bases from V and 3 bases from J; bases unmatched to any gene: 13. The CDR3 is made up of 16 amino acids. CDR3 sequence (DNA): TGTGCCAGCATCCTGGCCGACAGGGGATTGTACACTGAAGCTTTCTTT. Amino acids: CASILADRGLYTEAFF.

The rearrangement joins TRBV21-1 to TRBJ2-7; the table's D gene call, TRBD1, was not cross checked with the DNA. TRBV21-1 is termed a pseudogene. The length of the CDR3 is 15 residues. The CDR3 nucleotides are TGTGCCAGCAGCGAACGGGTCGACAGGGCATACGAGCAGTACTTC. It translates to CASSERVDRAYEQYF.

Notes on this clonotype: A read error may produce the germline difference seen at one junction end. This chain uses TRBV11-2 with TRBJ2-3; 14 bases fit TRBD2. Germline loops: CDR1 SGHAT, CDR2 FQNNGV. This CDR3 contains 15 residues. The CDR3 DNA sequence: TGTACCAGCTCCCAGGGACTAGCGGGAGCAGATACACAGTATTTT. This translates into CTSSQGLAGADTQYF.

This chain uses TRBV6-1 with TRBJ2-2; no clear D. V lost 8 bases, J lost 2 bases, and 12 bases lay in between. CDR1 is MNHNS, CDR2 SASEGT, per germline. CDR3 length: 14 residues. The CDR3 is CASVAAINTGELFF. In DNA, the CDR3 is TGTGCCAGCGTAGCAGCGATAAACACCGGGGAGCTGTTTTTT.

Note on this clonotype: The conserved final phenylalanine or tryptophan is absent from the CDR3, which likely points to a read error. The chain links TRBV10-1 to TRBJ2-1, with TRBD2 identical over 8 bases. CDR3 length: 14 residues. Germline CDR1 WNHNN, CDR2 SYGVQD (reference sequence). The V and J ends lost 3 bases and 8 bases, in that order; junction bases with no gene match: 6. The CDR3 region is CASSDPGLAHEQFL. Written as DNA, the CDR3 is TGCGCCAGCAGTGACCCCGGACTAGCCCATGAGCAGTTCTTA.

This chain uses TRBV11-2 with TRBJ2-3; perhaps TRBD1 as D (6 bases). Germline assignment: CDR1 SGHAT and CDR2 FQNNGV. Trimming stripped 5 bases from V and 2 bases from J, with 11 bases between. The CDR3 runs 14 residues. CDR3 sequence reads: CASSPGQYTDTQYF. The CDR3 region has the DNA TGTGCCAGCAGCCCAGGACAGTACACAGATACGCAGTATTTT.

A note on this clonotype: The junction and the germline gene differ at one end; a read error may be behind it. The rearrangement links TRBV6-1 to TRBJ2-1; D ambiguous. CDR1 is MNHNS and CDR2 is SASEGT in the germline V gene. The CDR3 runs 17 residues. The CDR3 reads CVSSEFAPAGSYNEQFF. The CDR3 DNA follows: TGTGTCAGCAGTGAATTCGCCCCTGCCGGTTCCTACAATGAGCAGTTCTTC.

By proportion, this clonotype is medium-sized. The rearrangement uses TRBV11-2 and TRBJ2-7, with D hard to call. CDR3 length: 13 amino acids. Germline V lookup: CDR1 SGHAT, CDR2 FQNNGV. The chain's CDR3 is CASRALSSYEQYF. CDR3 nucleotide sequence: TGTGCGTCCCGAGCCCTGAGCTCCTACGAGCAGTACTTC.

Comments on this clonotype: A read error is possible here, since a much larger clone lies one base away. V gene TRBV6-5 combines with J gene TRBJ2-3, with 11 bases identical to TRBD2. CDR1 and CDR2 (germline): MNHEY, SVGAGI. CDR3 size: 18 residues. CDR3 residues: CASSRTSGLRSHTDTQCF. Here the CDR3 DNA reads TGTGCCAGCAGCAGGACTAGCGGGCTCCGTTCCCACACAGATACGCAGTGTTTT.

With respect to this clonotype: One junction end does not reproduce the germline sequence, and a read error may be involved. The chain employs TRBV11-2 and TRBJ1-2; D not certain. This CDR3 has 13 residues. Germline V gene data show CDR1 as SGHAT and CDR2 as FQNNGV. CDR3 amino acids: CASSLDWWDGYTF. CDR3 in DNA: TGCGCCAGCAGCTTAGACTGGTGGGATGGCTACACCTTC.

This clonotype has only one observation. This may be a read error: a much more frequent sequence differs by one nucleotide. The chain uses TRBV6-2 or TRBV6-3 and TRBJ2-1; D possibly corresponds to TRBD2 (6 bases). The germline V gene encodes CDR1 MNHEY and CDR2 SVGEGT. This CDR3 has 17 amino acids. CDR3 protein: CARSYNRRDRFYNEQFF. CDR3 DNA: TGTGCCAGAAGTTACAATCGGCGGGACCGCTTCTACAATGAGCAGTTCTTC.

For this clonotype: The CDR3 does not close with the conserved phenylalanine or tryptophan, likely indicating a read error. CDR3 bases: TGTGCCAGCAGTAAGAGACAGACACGCAATACAGTGACGCAGTATTAT. Encoded protein: CASSKRQTRNTVTQYY. V and J are TRBV6-5 and TRBJ2-3, with D maybe TRBD1 (5 bases). V lost 5 bases, J lost 9 bases, and 24 bases lay in between. The germline gives CDR1 MNHEY, CDR2 SVGAGI. This CDR3 spans 16 amino acids.

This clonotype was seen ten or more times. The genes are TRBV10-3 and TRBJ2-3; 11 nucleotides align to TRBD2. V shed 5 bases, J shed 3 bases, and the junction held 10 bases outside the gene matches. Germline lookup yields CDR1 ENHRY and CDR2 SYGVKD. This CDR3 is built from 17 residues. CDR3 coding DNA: TGTGCCATCAGTCACGGGACTAGCGGCCTCGGAACAGATACGCAGTATTTT. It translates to CAISHGTSGLGTDTQYF.